This T cell receptor (beta chain) comes out of a study of graft-versus-host responses after intestinal transplantation. Study summary: Anti-thymocyte globulin induction was given to all recipients, followed by tacrolimus and steroids for roughly 3 years.

Method: immunoSEQ multiplex PCR; TCRdb's copy keeps in-frame clones and lacks some. The profile shows under 130,000 clones, approximately 93% of them singletons. In germline, CDR1 is SEHNR, CDR2 FQNEAQ (reference sequence). This CDR3 has 15 residues. V was pared by 0 bases and J by 6 bases, with 15 bases between. Details on this clone: Antigen specificity is unknown.

Study conclusions and caveats: Peak GvH clone levels in circulation were associated with early post-transplant HvG declines. GvH clones detected in recipient marrow included some appearing first in ileum or blood.

The sequence came from a human donor who received an intestinal transplant. The sample here was unstimulated CD8+ T cells sorted from spleen or lymph node cells, taken before intestinal transplant. The chain links TRBV7-9 to TRBJ2-7; either TRBD1 or TRBD2 may supply D (5 bases each). CDR3 region: CASSLAFRDPFEQYF. The DNA for the CDR3 is TGTGCCAGCAGCTTAGCGTTTCGGGACCCATTCGAGCAGTACTTC.